One and the same sample provided the 10 T cell receptor beta chains below, sequenced in a study of blood T cells in healthy people across ages. Primers used in a second PCR of roughly 6 to 11 cycles were a sample-barcoded 5' primer and a J-beta primer mix. One entry per CDR3 protein results from TCRdb running MiXCR on the 5' RACE reads. This table holds 550,000 to 600,000 distinct CDR3 sequences, around 48% found once. Specimen: blood. These receptors were taken from a man at least 80 years old in good health.

Notes on this clonotype: A clone one base away is much larger, so this may be a read error. The chain couples TRBV7-9 to TRBJ1-4, with a weak D call TRBD1 (5 bases). Germline V gene lookup returns CDR1 SEHNR and CDR2 FQNEAQ (reference sequence). V was shortened by 5 bases and J by 0 bases, with 13 bases between the two germline ends. The CDR3 loop spans 16 amino acids. CDR3 in amino acids: CASSAVTGATNEKLFF. The DNA for the CDR3 is TGTGCCAGCAGCGCAGTAACAGGAGCAACTAATGAAAAACTGTTTTTT. Full variable domain (missing parts from reference TRBV7-9 and TRBJ1-4): DTGVSQNPRHKITKRGQNVTFRCDPISEHNRLYWYRQTLGQGPEFLTYFQNEAQLEKSRLLSDRFSAERPKGSFSTLEIQRTEQGDSAMYLCASSAVTGATNEKLFFGSGTQLSVL.

The chain employs TRBV10-3 and TRBJ2-7, with 11 positions matching TRBD1. Germline CDR1 is ENHRY and CDR2 is SYGVKD. V shed 8 bases and J 2 bases; nucleotides not matched to a gene: 8. The CDR3 length is 15 residues. CDR3 bases: TGTGCCATCGGTGGAGGACAGGGGGCAACCTACGAGCAGTACTTC. Translating gives CAIGGGQGATYEQYF.

The V and J genes are TRBV6-6 and TRBJ1-2, with D possibly matching TRBD1 (5 bases). The CDR3 is made up of 15 amino acids. Trimming cost V 5 bases and J 3 bases, with 16 bases left between them. CDR1 is MNHNY, CDR2 SVGAGI, per germline (reference sequence). Here the CDR3 DNA reads TGTGCCAGCAGTGGGGACCCATCCAACTACTATGGCTACACCTTC. This codes for CASSGDPSNYYGYTF.

J is TRBJ1-4 and V is TRBV12-3 or TRBV12-4; D gene ambiguous. V lost 4 bases and J 2 bases, leaving 8 bases between the germline ends. The CDR3 runs to 14 residues. The CDR3 DNA follows: TGTGCCAGCAGTTCCTTTATGACTAATGAAAAACTGTTTTTT. It codes for CASSSFMTNEKLFF.

This chain joins TRBV30 and TRBJ2-7; either TRBD1 or TRBD2 may supply D (5 bases each). V lost 2 bases, J lost 2 bases, and 13 bases lay in between. The CDR3 is 14 residues long. Germline loops: CDR1 GTSNPN, CDR2 SVGIG (reference sequence). DNA for the CDR3: TGTGCCTGGAGTCGGGGACCTATTACCTACGAGCAGTACTTC. Translating gives CAWSRGPITYEQYF.

This chain uses TRBV7-2 with TRBJ2-4, with D maybe TRBD2 (6 bases). There are 16 residues in the CDR3. The V end lost 1 base, the J end lost 6 bases, and 16 bases lay between the germline ends. Germline V gene data show CDR1 as SGHTA and CDR2 as FQGNSA. The CDR3 reads CASSLVLSRGGNIQYF. The DNA for the CDR3 is TGTGCCAGCAGCTTAGTTTTATCACGGGGAGGAAACATTCAGTACTTC.

This clonotype was recorded many times. The chain is built from TRBV6-6 and TRBJ2-3; D perhaps matches TRBD2 (6 bases). This CDR3 comprises 15 residues. Trimming removed 2 bases from V and 1 base from J, with 10 bases in between. The V gene's germline CDR1 is MNHNY and CDR2 SVGAGI (reference sequence). CDR3 in amino acids: CASSYEVAGTDTQYF. As DNA, the CDR3 is TGTGCCAGCAGTTACGAAGTAGCGGGCACAGATACGCAGTATTTT.

The rearrangement uses TRBV12-3 or TRBV12-4 and TRBJ2-3; D gene uncertain. The V gene lost 1 base and the J gene lost 2 bases, with 13 bases spanning the gap. The CDR3 is made up of 16 amino acids. The CDR3 loop is CASSLGGAAHTDTQYF. CDR3 sequence (DNA): TGTGCCAGCAGTTTAGGTGGAGCAGCCCACACAGATACGCAGTATTTT.

This clonotype occurred a few times. The CDR3: CASSRDRSSGANVLTF. The CDR3 DNA reads as TGTGCCAGCAGCAGAGACCGGAGCTCTGGGGCCAACGTCCTGACTTTC. V is TRBV7-3 and J is TRBJ2-6; D is unresolved. The CDR3 is made up of 16 amino acids. Germline V gene data show CDR1 as SGHTA and CDR2 as FQGTGA. Between the trimmed V and J ends, which lost 5 bases and 0 bases, there was a span of 11 bases. The full variable domain, rest sourced from reference TRBV7-3 and TRBJ2-6, is GAGVSQTPSNKVTEKGKYVELRCDPISGHTALYWYRQSLGQGPEFLIYFQGTGAADDSGLPNDRFFAVRPEGSVSTLKIQRTERGDSAVYLCASSRDRSSGANVLTFGAGSRLTVL.

This chain joins TRBV9 and TRBJ2-2; no reliable D call. Between the trimmed V and J ends, which lost 1 base and 0 bases, there was a span of 4 bases. The CDR3 totals 14 residues. Germline CDR1 reads SGDLS; CDR2 reads YYNGEE. The CDR3 nucleotides are TGTGCCAGCAGCGTAAGTCCGAACACCGGGGAGCTGTTTTTT. It translates to CASSVSPNTGELFF. The entire variable domain, with the rest obtained from reference TRBV9 and TRBJ2-2, is as follows: DSGVTQTPKHLITATGQRVTLRCSPRSGDLSVYWYQQSLDQGLQFLIQYYNGEERAKGNILERFSAQQFPDLHSELNLSSLELGDSALYFCASSVSPNTGELFFGEGSRLTVL.